These 8 T cell receptor beta chains originate from one sample sequenced in a study of post-analysis software for immune sequencing data. The antigens of these receptors remain unknown. The TCR beta cDNA libraries contained unique molecular identifiers. TCRdb called the PCR reads again in MiXCR, with one record for every CDR3 protein. In the table there are hundreds of thousands of distinct CDR3 sequences, roughly 45% of which are singletons. Study results and limitations: A few TRBV segments were significantly more frequent in patients than in controls. TRBV5-6, TRBV5-1 and TRBV20-1 were among these segments.

The sequenced material came from blood. Every receptor here comes from a girl aged 5 to 17 with multiple sclerosis.

This clonotype was counted once. The chain employs TRBV20-1 and TRBJ1-5; TRBD1 is a possible D gene (6 bases). Germline CDR1 DFQATT, CDR2 SNEGSKA (reference sequence). This CDR3 spans 11 amino acids. The CDR3 nucleotides read TGCAGAGCAGGGGGCAATCAGCCCCAGCATTTT. Translation: CRAGGNQPQHF.

This clonotype was detected only a few times. The V gene is TRBV29-1, the J gene TRBJ2-5, with TRBD2 identical over 11 bases. The CDR3 contains 16 residues. The V and J ends lost 6 bases and 2 bases, in that order; junction bases with no gene match: 11. Germline assignment: CDR1 SQVTM and CDR2 ANQGSEA. As DNA, the CDR3 is TGCAGCGTCTCCCCCGGGACTAGCGGCCTTCAAGAGACCCAGTACTTC. Protein sequence: CSVSPGTSGLQETQYF.

There are a few counts of this clonotype. This chain joins TRBV6-5 and TRBJ1-5; maybe TRBD1 (5 bases). Germline V lookup: CDR1 MNHEY, CDR2 SVGAGI. The CDR3 runs 17 residues. Trimming pared 0 bases from V and 6 bases from J, leaving 18 bases between. The CDR3 region has the DNA TGTGCCAGCAGTTACTCGGCCCATCAGGGTCGAAGTCAGCCCCAGCATTTT. This sequence encodes CASSYSAHQGRSQPQHF.

This chain joins TRBV7-2 and TRBJ2-5; no clear D gene. Germline CDR1 reads SGHTA; CDR2 reads FQGNSA. The V end lost 6 bases, the J end lost 5 bases, and 16 bases lay between the germline ends. The CDR3 is 14 residues long. The CDR3 bases are TGTGCCAGCAGACCCCGTTTTGCGCAGGAGACCCAGTACTTC. Protein: CASRPRFAQETQYF.

The chain has TRBV9 and TRBJ2-7, with TRBD2 matching 7 bases. The CDR3 has 15 residues. Unmatched junction bases numbered 8, after V lost 0 bases and J lost 5 bases. Per germline, CDR1 SGDLS and CDR2 YYNGEE. The CDR3 DNA sequence: TGTGCCAGCAGCGTAGCTGGGGGGGAAGGCCACGAGCAGTACTTC. Amino acids: CASSVAGGEGHEQYF.

The J gene is TRBJ2-7, the V gene TRBV29-1, with no clear D. The CDR3 extends over 13 amino acids. The germline CDR1 and CDR2 sequences are SQVTM and ANQGSEA. The V and J ends lost 5 bases and 2 bases respectively, with 13 bases between them. CDR3 nucleotide sequence: TGCAGCGTTTCGACACCGGATACCTACGAGCAGTACTTC. This codes for CSVSTPDTYEQYF.

The rearrangement uses TRBV6-6 and TRBJ2-1, with TRBD2 matching 9 bases. Unmatched junction bases numbered 11, after V lost 5 bases and J lost 3 bases. Germline-derived CDR1 and CDR2 are MNHNY and SVGAGI (reference sequence). The CDR3 spans 17 residues. This CDR3 is CASSHPPSGTDYNEQFF. In nucleotides, the CDR3 is TGTGCCAGCAGTCACCCGCCTAGCGGGACTGACTACAATGAGCAGTTCTTC.

This clonotype was picked up a small number of times. The V call is TRBV4-2, the J call TRBJ2-1; D uncertain. The CDR3 has 15 residues. Germline values: CDR1 LGHNA, CDR2 YNFKEQ. Trimming stripped 0 bases from V and 4 bases from J, with 10 bases between. Written as DNA, the CDR3 is TGTGCCAGCAGCCAAGAAGGAGTGCGGTACAATGAGCAGTTCTTC. Translated, it gives CASSQEGVRYNEQFF.